The TCR beta chain described here comes from a study of response to subunit inactivated influenza vaccine (dated by TCRdb to 2016 to 2019). The study in broad terms: The study used deep quantitative T cell receptor repertoire profiling to track responses to a trivalent subunit inactivated influenza vaccine.

V is shortened by 6 bases, J by 1 base, and the region joining them spans 18 bases. Spanning cysteine to phenylalanine, the CDR3 consists of 16 amino acids. The only DNA kept is the CDR3, 48 bases in frame from the first base. Receptors were amplified or captured by RT-PCR. Sequenced on an Illumina HiSeq 2500. Using fastp at Q25 and MiXCR, TCRdb reprocessed the public reads and kept productive beta chains. Every entry covers one CDR3 protein and lists the most common genes and DNA from its rows. In this sample the table shows around 570,000 distinct CDR3 sequences, 11% of which occur a single time. The ten largest account for 9.5% to 11% of the sample. Study-wide conclusions, independent of this receptor: The authors proposed that each seasonal influenza vaccination may bring in only a limited number of new T cells.

This clonotype occurred a few times. Its binding antigen is unknown. The sample holds no much larger clone one base away, and base qualities are not on file. These same records also appear under a second study, on T cells expressing NK-cell markers. As the second publication notes: 5'RACE template switching, by which a universal primer site and unique molecular identifiers were added, was used to make TCR beta cDNA libraries. TCR beta-chain repertoires were profiled in sorted CD3+CD56+NKG2C+, CD3+CD56+NKG2C- and CD3+CD56-NKG2C+ T-cell subsets from about 8 donors. Among the eight sequenced donors, only one was HCMV-seronegative, while the other seven were HCMV-seropositive. In several experiments an anti-gammadeltaTCR antibody was added to restrict sorting to alphabetaTCR-expressing T cells. In several donors, the dominant CD3+CD56+NKG2C+ clonotypes ranked among the top 10 CD8+ clonotypes, making up about 1.0-7.0% of CD8+ T cells. Those dominant clonotypes were again the most abundant among CD3+CD56-NKG2C+ cells in a handful of donors, at about 28.3-60.1%. Whether the expanded NKG2C-expressing T cell clones were specific for HCMV antigens was left unclear. The study sequenced eight donors, all healthy volunteers chosen at random: three men and five women. A commercial ELISA kit detecting HCMV-specific IgG in serum was used to determine HCMV serostatus. Peripheral blood mononuclear cells were isolated from blood by Ficoll density gradient centrifugation. For six donors, unsorted PBMC were also used to sequence bulk peripheral blood T-cell repertoires. Synthesis of cDNA was primed from the TCR beta constant segment and was followed by two consecutive PCR amplification steps. Libraries were sequenced as 2 x 150 bp reads on Illumina HiSeq 2000/2500, MiSeq or NextSeq. Reads were demultiplexed and grouped by UMI with MIGEC, and clonotypes were assembled and quantified with MiTCR. To exclude erroneous sequences, any TCR cDNA sequence not supported by at least two reads was discarded. The tcR package was used for downstream repertoire analysis, and clonotypes were matched across fractions by CDR3 nucleotide sequence plus V segment. Antigen specificity was annotated against VDJdb with VDJmatch, allowing one amino acid substitution in CDR3.

The sequence is built from TRBV12-3 or TRBV12-4 and TRBJ1-1, with TRBD1 tentatively as D gene (5 bases match). The sequence was obtained from a man over 45 who received an inactivated influenza vaccine. Donor details come from another sample of the same person, matched by shared clones. Sequencing was performed on PBMCs from blood, taken on the day of vaccination. The nucleotide sequence is TGTGCCAGCAGCCCGAAGCCTCCCACAGGGAACACTGAAGCTTTCTTT. Its amino acids are CASSPKPPTGNTEAFF.